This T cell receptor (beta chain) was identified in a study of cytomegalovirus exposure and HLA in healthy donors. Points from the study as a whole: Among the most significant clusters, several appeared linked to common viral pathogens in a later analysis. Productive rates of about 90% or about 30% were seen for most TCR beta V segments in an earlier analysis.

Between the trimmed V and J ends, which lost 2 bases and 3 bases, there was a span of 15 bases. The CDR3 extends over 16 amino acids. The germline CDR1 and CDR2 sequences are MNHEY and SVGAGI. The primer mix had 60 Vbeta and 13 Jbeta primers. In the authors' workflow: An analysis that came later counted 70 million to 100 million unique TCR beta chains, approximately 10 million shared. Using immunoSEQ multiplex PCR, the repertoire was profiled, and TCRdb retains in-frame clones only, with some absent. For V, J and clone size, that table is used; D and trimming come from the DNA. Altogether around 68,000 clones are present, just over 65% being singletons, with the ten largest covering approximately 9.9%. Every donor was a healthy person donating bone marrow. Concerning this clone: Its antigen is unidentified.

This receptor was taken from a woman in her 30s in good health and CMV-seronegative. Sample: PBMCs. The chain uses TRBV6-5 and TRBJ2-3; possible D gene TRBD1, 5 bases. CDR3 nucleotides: TGTGCCAGCAGTTACGGGGCCGCTTTAGTAACAGATACGCAGTATTTT. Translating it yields CASSYGAALVTDTQYF.